The 22 T cell receptor beta chains in this list originate from one sample, sequenced in a study of cytomegalovirus exposure and HLA in healthy donors. In the PCR, 60 Vbeta and 13 Jbeta primers were used. The repertoire was sequenced with immunoSEQ multiplex PCR; TCRdb's copy has only in-frame clones and lacks some. The sample includes roughly 130,000 clones, around 8.5% of them seen just once. The sequencing input was PBMCs. The receptor set was obtained from a man aged 40-49 years in good health and CMV-seronegative.

This clone was observed a handful of times. The rearrangement uses TRBV19 and TRBJ1-5, with TRBD1 matching 8 bases. The germline gives CDR1 LNHDA, CDR2 SQIVND (reference sequence). V was pared by 3 bases and J by 4 bases, with 5 bases of the junction left unmatched. The CDR3 covers 15 residues. CDR3 protein: CASSMWQGANQPQHF. CDR3 in DNA: TGTGCCAGTAGTATGTGGCAGGGGGCGAATCAGCCCCAGCATTTT.

V gene TRBV5-1 combines with J gene TRBJ1-1; 10 bases agree with TRBD1. This CDR3 region has 16 residues. The germline V gene has CDR1 SGHRS and CDR2 YFSETQ. V lost 9 bases and J lost 0; bases outside the gene matches: 11. The CDR3 here is CATRGGTGAMNTEAFF. The CDR3 DNA sequence: TGCGCCACCCGGGGAGGGACAGGGGCTATGAACACTGAAGCTTTCTTT. The variable domain in full, completed from reference TRBV5-1 and TRBJ1-1, reads KAGVTQTPRYLIKTRGQQVTLSCSPISGHRSVSWYQQTPGQGLQFLFEYFSETQRNKGNFPGRFSGRQFSNSRSEMNVSTLELGDSALYLCATRGGTGAMNTEAFFGQGTRLTVV.

V gene TRBV28 combines with J gene TRBJ2-3, with D hard to call. V lost 1 base and J 0 bases, leaving 8 bases between the germline ends. Germline V gene data show CDR1 as MDHEN and CDR2 as SYDVKM. The CDR3 length is 15 residues. The DNA of the CDR3 is TGTGCCAGCAGTTTATTCTACAGTAGCACAGATACGCAGTATTTT. This codes for CASSLFYSSTDTQYF.

This clone has just a few counts. The chain joins TRBV15 to TRBJ2-3; 7 bases match TRBD1. The CDR3 spans 16 residues. Trimming took 0 bases from V and 4 from J; bases not matched to a gene: 7. Germline V lookup: CDR1 LNHNV, CDR2 YYDKDF (reference sequence). CDR3 region: CATSRDGQAPPDTQYF. The CDR3 DNA reads TGTGCCACCAGCAGAGACGGACAGGCTCCGCCAGATACGCAGTATTTT.

This chain links TRBV21-1 with TRBJ1-5; TRBD1 was called by the table and not checked on the DNA. TRBV21-1 represents a pseudogene. CDR3 length: 17 residues. The CDR3 sequence is CASRTGTGEDRNQPQHF. In DNA form, the CDR3 reads TGTGCCAGCAGAACCGGGACAGGGGAGGATCGCAATCAGCCCCAGCATTTT.

This clone appeared a few times. The rearrangement uses TRBV7-9 and TRBJ1-1; D might be TRBD1 (5 bases). The V gene's germline CDR1 is SEHNR and CDR2 FQNEAQ (reference sequence). V was shortened by 5 bases and J by 8 bases, with 21 bases between the two germline ends. This CDR3 comprises 15 residues. CDR3 sequence (DNA): TGTGCCAGCAGCCCAAACGACCTTGGGCAGGGCGAAGCTTTCTTT. Its protein product is CASSPNDLGQGEAFF.

The chain employs TRBV7-2 and TRBJ1-1; perhaps TRBD1 as D (5 bases). Germline loops: CDR1 SGHTA, CDR2 FQGNSA. The CDR3 is 14 amino acids. Between the trimmed V and J ends, which lost 5 bases and 0 bases, there was a span of 10 bases. The chain's CDR3 is CASSGRGVNTEAFF. The CDR3 DNA sequence: TGTGCCAGCAGCGGACGGGGGGTGAACACTGAAGCTTTCTTT.

J is TRBJ1-6 and V is TRBV7-2; 12 bases are shared with TRBD1. This CDR3 is 15 amino acids long. With V trimmed by 5 bases and J by 10 bases, 6 bases remained unmatched. The germline gives CDR1 SGHTA, CDR2 FQGNSA. CDR3 nucleotides: TGTGCCAGCAGCGGGACAGGGGGCCTGGGGTCACCCCTCCACTTT. This translates into CASSGTGGLGSPLHF.

In its sample, this clone was seen a few times. The chain is built from TRBV29-1 and TRBJ2-2; 10 bases agree with TRBD1. The CDR3 loop spans 13 amino acids. Trimming cost V 7 bases and J 5 bases; bases outside gene matches: 4. In germline, CDR1 is SQVTM, CDR2 ANQGSEA. Written as DNA, the CDR3 is TGCAGCGGGCGGGGACAGGGGACCGGGGAGCTGTTTTTT. Residues: CSGRGQGTGELFF.

The chain couples TRBV6-5 to TRBJ2-5; 11 bases agree with TRBD2. The junction had 9 bases not matched to a gene; V was cut back by 5 bases and J by 7 bases. CDR1 is MNHEY, CDR2 SVGAGI, per germline. The CDR3 loop spans 15 amino acids. The CDR3 spells CASSTRLAGSGTQYF. The CDR3 bases are TGTGCCAGCAGTACGAGACTAGCGGGGTCTGGGACCCAGTACTTC.

This clone was seen a few times. The rearrangement links TRBV5-6 to TRBJ2-2; 10 bases are shared with TRBD2. CDR3 length: 14 amino acids. J gave up 6 bases and V 7 bases, and 6 bases lay outside the gene matches. Germline lookup yields CDR1 SGHDT and CDR2 YYEEEE. CDR3 protein: CASVILAGSGELFF. CDR3 DNA: TGTGCCAGCGTCATACTAGCGGGGTCCGGGGAGCTGTTTTTT.

The sample holds a few counts of this clone. The rearrangement joins TRBV13 to TRBJ2-7; D perhaps matches TRBD2 (6 bases). Trimming removed 5 bases at V and 1 base at J, with 12 bases between. Looked up from germline, CDR1 is PRHDT and CDR2 is FYEKMQ (reference sequence). The CDR3 totals 14 residues. CDR3 in DNA: TGTGCCAGCAGCGCCGGGACTTATTCCTACGAGCAGTACTTC. Amino acids: CASSAGTYSYEQYF.

This clone has just a few counts. CDR3 residues: CASSQGLARRYNEQFF. In nucleotides, the CDR3 is TGCGCCAGCAGCCAGGGACTAGCGAGACGCTACAATGAGCAGTTCTTC. The chain couples TRBV4-1 to TRBJ2-1; the match to TRBD2 covers 10 bases. The J segment lost 3 bases and the V segment lost 3 bases, leaving 5 bases of the junction unmatched. CDR1 and CDR2 (germline): MGHRA, YSYEKL. This CDR3 is 16 amino acids long.

DNA for the CDR3: TGTGCCAGCAGTTTATGGGGCCAGCCTACCTACAATGAGCAGTTCTTC. Translation gives CASSLWGQPTYNEQFF. The V call is TRBV27, the J call TRBJ2-1; perhaps TRBD1 as D (5 bases). Germline lookup yields CDR1 MNHEY and CDR2 SMNVEV (reference sequence). The CDR3 extends over 16 amino acids. V lost 1 base and J 2 bases, leaving 12 bases between the germline ends.

This clone was seen only a few times. CDR3 amino acids: CASSLRTGKETQYF. As DNA, the CDR3 is TGTGCCAGCAGCTTGCGGACAGGCAAAGAGACCCAGTACTTC. The V and J genes are TRBV7-9 and TRBJ2-5; TRBD1 matches 7 bases. The CDR3 has 14 residues. The V and J ends lost 3 bases and 3 bases, in that order; junction bases with no gene match: 4. Germline CDR1 reads SEHNR; CDR2 reads FQNEAQ (reference sequence).

To note about this clone: Other DNA sequences in the same sample also yield this CDR3. This rearrangement joins TRBV4-3 to TRBJ1-6, with D tentatively TRBD1 (6 bases). From germline, CDR1 is LGHNA and CDR2 YSLEER. The V end was cut by 4 bases, the J end by 10 bases, with 14 bases between. The CDR3 totals 14 residues. DNA for the CDR3: TGCGCCAGCAGCCTGACAGGTCCGGGATCACCCCTCCACTTT. Protein sequence: CASSLTGPGSPLHF.

V gene TRBV13 combines with J gene TRBJ2-3; tentatively, D is TRBD2 (5 bases). V lost 0 bases and J 6 bases, leaving 16 bases between the germline ends. This CDR3 region has 16 residues. CDR1 is PRHDT and CDR2 is FYEKMQ in the germline V gene (reference sequence). CDR3 residues: CASSLGLTSGLDTQYF. CDR3 sequence (DNA): TGTGCCAGCAGCTTAGGCCTAACTTCAGGACTGGATACGCAGTATTTT. Looking up the rest from reference TRBV13 and TRBJ2-3 gives the full variable domain: AAGVIQSPRHLIKEKRETATLKCYPIPRHDTVYWYQQGPGQDPQFLISFYEKMQSDKGSIPDRFSAQQFSDYHSELNMSSLELGDSALYFCASSLGLTSGLDTQYFGPGTRLTVL.

This clone was counted only a few times. Other DNA sequences of this sample code for an identical CDR3. V gene TRBV5-4 combines with J gene TRBJ2-6, with D unclear. Trimming pared 3 bases from V and 3 bases from J, leaving 4 bases between. There are 13 residues in the CDR3. Germline loops: CDR1 SGHNT, CDR2 YYREEE (reference sequence). Here the CDR3 reads CASSSGGANVLTF. The DNA for the CDR3 is TGTGCCAGCAGCTCCGGTGGGGCCAACGTCCTGACTTTC.

V and J are TRBV27 and TRBJ1-2; 7 bases line up with TRBD1. Trimming at V came to 5 bases and at J to 2 bases, leaving 5 bases not matched to a gene. The CDR3 covers 14 residues. In germline, CDR1 is MNHEY, CDR2 SMNVEV (reference sequence). This CDR3 is CASSQGQANYGYTF. CDR3 sequence (DNA): TGTGCCAGCAGTCAAGGACAGGCAAACTATGGCTACACCTTC.

This clone was counted only a few times. The rearrangement joins TRBV10-3 to TRBJ2-7, with TRBD2 identical over 10 bases. Germline CDR1 is ENHRY and CDR2 is SYGVKD. V shed 10 bases and J 3 bases; nucleotides not matched to a gene: 6. The CDR3 is 13 amino acids. This CDR3 reads CASTSGDLYEQYF. The CDR3 DNA follows: TGTGCCAGTACTAGCGGGGACCTCTACGAGCAGTACTTC.

There are a few counts of this clone. V usage is TRBV5-1 and J usage is TRBJ1-1, with D possibly being TRBD1 (6 bases). Trimming took 1 base from V and 5 from J, leaving 12 bases between them. CDR3 size: 14 residues. The germline V gene encodes CDR1 SGHRS and CDR2 YFSETQ. The CDR3 nucleotides read TGCGCCAGCAGCTTGATTGAGAGGGGGACTGAAGCTTTCTTT. This codes for CASSLIERGTEAFF.

The chain joins TRBV21-1 to TRBJ1-1; the listed D gene, TRBD1, was not tested against the DNA. TRBV21-1 is a documented pseudogene. This CDR3 has 16 amino acids. The CDR3 DNA reads TGTGCCAGCAGCCCACAGGGTAGGCGTAGGAACACTGAAGCTTTCTTT. As protein: CASSPQGRRRNTEAFF.